A selection of T cell receptor beta chains follows, all from one sample in a study of cytomegalovirus exposure and HLA in healthy donors. Measured with immunoSEQ multiplex PCR; TCRdb has only the in-frame clones, and not every one. The sample shows approximately 100,000 clones, under 80% of them seen only once. The sample comprised PBMCs. All receptors derive from a human donor in good health. Each CDR3 is given without its conserved first and last residue. Each record gives: V gene, CDR3 protein.

>TRBV6-1
ASRLADYEQY
>TRBV30
AWSVMGTPYGYT
>TRBV4-1
ASSQVRNSGNTIY
>TRBV2
ASSEVRGTTGEQY
>TRBV5-1
ASSPDSILATDTQY
>TRBV27
ASSPPGITYNEQF
>TRBV6-4
ASSPGIRSYNEQF
>TRBV2
ASSEAPRLHAGTGGNQPQH
>TRBV2
ASMRFPLAGGSTDTQY
>TRBV19
ASSRGLAGREQY
>TRBV6-1
ASSEVGGVVGGELF
>TRBV19
ASKGREGRIGELF
>TRBV19
ASTPDRGNTEAF
>TRBV15
ANEDSLETQY
>TRBV6-5
ASSRGEEDTQY
>TRBV5-6
ASSPGWGESSYEQY
>TRBV19
ASSIGAGVKGELF
>TRBV5-1
ASRYLDRMNTEAF
>TRBV7-2
ASSRNPTGSQPQH
>TRBV2
ASRRTSGGAFETQY
>TRBV5-6
ASSLDRVYNEQF
>TRBV29-1
SVSSGVAGVQNEQF